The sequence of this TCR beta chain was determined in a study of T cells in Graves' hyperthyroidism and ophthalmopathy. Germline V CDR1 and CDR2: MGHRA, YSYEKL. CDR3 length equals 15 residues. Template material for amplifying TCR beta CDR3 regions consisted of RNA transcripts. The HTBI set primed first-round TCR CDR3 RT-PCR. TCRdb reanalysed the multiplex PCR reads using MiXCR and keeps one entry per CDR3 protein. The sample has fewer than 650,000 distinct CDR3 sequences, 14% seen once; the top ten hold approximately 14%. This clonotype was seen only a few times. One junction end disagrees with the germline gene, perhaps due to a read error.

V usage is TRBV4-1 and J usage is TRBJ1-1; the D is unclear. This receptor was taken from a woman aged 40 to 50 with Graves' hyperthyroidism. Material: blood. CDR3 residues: CASSQDGIPTTKAFF. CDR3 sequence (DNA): TGCGCCAGCAGCCAAGATGGAATCCCGACCACTAAAGCTTTCTTT.